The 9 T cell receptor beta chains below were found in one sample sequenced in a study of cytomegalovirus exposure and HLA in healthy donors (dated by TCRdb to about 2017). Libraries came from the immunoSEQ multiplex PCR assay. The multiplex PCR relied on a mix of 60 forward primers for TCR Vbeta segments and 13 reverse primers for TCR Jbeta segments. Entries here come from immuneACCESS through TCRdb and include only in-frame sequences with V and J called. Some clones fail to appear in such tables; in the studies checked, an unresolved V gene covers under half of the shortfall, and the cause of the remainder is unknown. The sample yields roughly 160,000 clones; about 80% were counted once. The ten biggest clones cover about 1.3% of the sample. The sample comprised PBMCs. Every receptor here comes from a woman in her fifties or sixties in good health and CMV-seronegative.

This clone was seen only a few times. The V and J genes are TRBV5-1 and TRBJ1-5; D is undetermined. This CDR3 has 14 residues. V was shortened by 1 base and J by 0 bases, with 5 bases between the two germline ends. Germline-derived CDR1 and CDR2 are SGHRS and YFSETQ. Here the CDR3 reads CASSLMSSNQPQHF. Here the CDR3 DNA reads TGCGCCAGCAGCTTGATGAGTAGCAATCAGCCCCAGCATTTT.

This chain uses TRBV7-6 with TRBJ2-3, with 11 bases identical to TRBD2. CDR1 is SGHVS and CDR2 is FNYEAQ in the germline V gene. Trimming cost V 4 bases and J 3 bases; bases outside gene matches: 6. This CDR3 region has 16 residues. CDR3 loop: CASSSLGTSGTDTQYF. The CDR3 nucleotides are TGTGCCAGCAGCTCTCTTGGGACTAGCGGAACAGATACGCAGTATTTT.

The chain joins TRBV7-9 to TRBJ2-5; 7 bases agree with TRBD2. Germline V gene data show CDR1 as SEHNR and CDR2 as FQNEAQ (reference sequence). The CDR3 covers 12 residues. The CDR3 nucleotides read TGTTCCGCCCGCGGGCGGGGGGAGACCCAGTACTTC. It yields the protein CSARGRGETQYF.

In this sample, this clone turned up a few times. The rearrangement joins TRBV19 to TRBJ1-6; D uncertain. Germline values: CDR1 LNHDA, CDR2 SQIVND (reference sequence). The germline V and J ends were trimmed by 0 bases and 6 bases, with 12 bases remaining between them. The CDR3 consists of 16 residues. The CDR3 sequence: CASSIDRYQVNSPLHF. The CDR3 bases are TGTGCCAGTAGTATAGATCGGTACCAGGTTAATTCACCCCTCCACTTT.

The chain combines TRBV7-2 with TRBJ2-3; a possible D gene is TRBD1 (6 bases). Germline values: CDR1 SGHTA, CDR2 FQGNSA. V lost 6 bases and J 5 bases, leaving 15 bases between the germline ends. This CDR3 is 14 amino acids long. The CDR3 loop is CASRPGVDGDTQYF. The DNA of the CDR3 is TGTGCCAGCAGACCAGGGGTAGATGGAGATACGCAGTATTTT.

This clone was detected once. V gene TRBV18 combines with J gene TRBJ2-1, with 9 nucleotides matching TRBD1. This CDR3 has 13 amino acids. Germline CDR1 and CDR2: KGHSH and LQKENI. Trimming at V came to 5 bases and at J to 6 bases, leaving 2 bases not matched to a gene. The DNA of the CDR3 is TGTGCCAGCTCATCACAGGGGGCCAATGAGCAGTTCTTC. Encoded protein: CASSSQGANEQFF.

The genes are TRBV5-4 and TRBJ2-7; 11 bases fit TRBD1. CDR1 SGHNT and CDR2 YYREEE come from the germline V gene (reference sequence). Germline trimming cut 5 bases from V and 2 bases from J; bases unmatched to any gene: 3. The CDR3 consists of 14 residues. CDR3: CASRLGQGAYEQYF. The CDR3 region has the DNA TGTGCCAGCAGACTGGGACAGGGGGCCTACGAGCAGTACTTC.

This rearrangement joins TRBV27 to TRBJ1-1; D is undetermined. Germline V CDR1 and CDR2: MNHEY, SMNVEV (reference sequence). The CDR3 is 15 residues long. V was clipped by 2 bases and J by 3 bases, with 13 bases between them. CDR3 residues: CASSLGSRRDTEAFF. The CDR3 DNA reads TGTGCCAGCAGTTTAGGTAGTAGGAGGGACACTGAAGCTTTCTTT.

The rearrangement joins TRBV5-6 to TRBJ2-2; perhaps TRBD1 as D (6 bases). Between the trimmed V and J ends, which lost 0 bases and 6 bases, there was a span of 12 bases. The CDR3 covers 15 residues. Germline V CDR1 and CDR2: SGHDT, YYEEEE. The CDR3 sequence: CASSLDTGLSGELFF. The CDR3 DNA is TGTGCCAGCAGCTTGGATACAGGGCTGTCCGGGGAGCTGTTTTTT.